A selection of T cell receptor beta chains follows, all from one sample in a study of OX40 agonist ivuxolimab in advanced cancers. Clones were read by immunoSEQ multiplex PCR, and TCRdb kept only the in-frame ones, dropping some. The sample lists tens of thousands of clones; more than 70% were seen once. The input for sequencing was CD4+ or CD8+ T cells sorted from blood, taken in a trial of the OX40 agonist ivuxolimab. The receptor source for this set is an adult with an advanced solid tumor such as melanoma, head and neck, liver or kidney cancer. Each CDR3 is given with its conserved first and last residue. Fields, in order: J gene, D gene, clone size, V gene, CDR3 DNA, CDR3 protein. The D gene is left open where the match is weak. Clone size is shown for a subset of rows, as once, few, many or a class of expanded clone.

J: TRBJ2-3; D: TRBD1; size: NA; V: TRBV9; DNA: TGTGCCAGCGACGGGGACAGGGGTGCAGATACGCAGTATTTT; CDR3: CASDGDRGADTQYF
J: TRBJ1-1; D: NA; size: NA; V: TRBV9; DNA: TGTGCCAGCAGCGCATTGTCAGAGACTGAAGCTTTCTTT; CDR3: CASSALSETEAFF
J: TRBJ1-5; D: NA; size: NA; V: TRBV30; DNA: TGTGCCTGGAGTGGAGGGGCGCGCAATCAGCCCCAGCATTTT; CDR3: CAWSGGARNQPQHF
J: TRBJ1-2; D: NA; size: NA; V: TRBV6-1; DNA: TGTGCCAGCAGTGAAGCGAAGCCGGGTGTCTATGGCTACACCTTC; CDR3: CASSEAKPGVYGYTF
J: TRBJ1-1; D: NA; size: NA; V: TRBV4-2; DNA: TGTGCCAGCAGCCTAACAGGTTCGAACACTGAAGCTTTCTTT; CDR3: CASSLTGSNTEAFF
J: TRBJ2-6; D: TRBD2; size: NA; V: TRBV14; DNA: TGTGCCAGCAGCCACTTACTAGCGGGGGGGCTCACTGGGGCCAACGTCCTGACTTTC; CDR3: CASSHLLAGGLTGANVLTF
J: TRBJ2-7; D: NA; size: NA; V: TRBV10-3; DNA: TGTGCCATCAGTGAGTCTAGGACAACGAGCTCCTACGAGCAGTACTTC; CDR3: CAISESRTTSSYEQYF
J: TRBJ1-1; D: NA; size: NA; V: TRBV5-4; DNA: TGTGCCAGCAGCCCCCGCCAGGGGAGCACTGAAGCTTTCTTT; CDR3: CASSPRQGSTEAFF
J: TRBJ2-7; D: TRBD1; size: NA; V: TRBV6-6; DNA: TGTGCCAGCCGCCCCGGAGGACAGGGCTCGACCTACGAGCAGTACTTC; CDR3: CASRPGGQGSTYEQYF
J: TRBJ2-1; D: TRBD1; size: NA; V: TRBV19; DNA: TGTGCCAGTAGTCCAAACCGGGACAGGGGTTTTAGTGAGCAGTTCTTC; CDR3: CASSPNRDRGFSEQFF
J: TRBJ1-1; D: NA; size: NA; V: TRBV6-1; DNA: TGTGCCAGCAGTGAATTCGGGGGCCTTGAGGCTGAAGCTTTCTTT; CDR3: CASSEFGGLEAEAFF
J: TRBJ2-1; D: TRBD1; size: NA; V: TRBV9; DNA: TGTGCCAGCAGCGCCCGGGATGGGACAGGTTACAATGAGCAGTTCTTC; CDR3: CASSARDGTGYNEQFF
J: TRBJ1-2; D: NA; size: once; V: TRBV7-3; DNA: TGTGCCAGCAGCCTCGACAGTAACTATGGCTACACCTTC; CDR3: CASSLDSNYGYTF
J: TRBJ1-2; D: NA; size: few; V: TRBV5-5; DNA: TGTGCCAGCAGCTTGGTAGGGGAAGATGGCTACACCTTC; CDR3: CASSLVGEDGYTF
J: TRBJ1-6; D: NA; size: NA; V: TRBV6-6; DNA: TGTGCCAGCAGTTACTCGAATGTTTCCCTCCACTTT; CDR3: CASSYSNVSLHF
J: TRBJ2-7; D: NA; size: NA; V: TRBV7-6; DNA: TGTGCCAGCAGCTTAGACAGGGTCGGCGAGCAGTACTTC; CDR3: CASSLDRVGEQYF